This T cell receptor beta chain was recorded in a study of cytomegalovirus exposure and HLA in healthy donors. The study's findings and limits: Overall, some 160 TCR beta chains were annotated as cytomegalovirus-associated. Per published reports, the classifier diagnosed cytomegalovirus status with high specificity and sensitivity. Later on, an analysis found that several of the most significant clusters appeared to be linked to common viral pathogens, which included parvovirus B19.

V dropped 8 bases and J dropped 5; count of bases not matched to a gene: 13. Looked up from germline, CDR1 is SGHTA and CDR2 is FQGNSA. The CDR3 runs to 16 residues. About this clone: The antigen remains unidentified.

PCR primers comprised 60 Vbeta and 13 Jbeta primers. Assay used: immunoSEQ multiplex PCR; TCRdb lists only in-frame clones, some missing. The listing records more than 130,000 clones. The chain carries TRBV7-2 and TRBJ2-2; 8 bases agree with TRBD2. This receptor was taken from a man aged 40-49 years in good health and CMV-seronegative. Sequenced: PBMCs. The DNA of the CDR3 is TGTGCCAGCTCCCTCCACCCGGGACTAGAAACCGGGGAGCTGTTTTTT. This codes for CASSLHPGLETGELFF.